The clone carrying this T cell receptor (beta chain) has ten or more counts. TCR beta VDJ combinations and CDR3 sequences were profiled from genomic DNA. A single record per CDR3 protein comes from TCRdb applying MiXCR to the reads. In the table there are roughly 130,000 distinct CDR3 sequences, around 48% of which are singletons. This entry comes from a study of CD8+CD57+ T cells in acquired aplastic anemia. The ends were cut back, 5 bases at V and 2 bases at J, with 13 bases in the middle. The CDR3 is made up of 14 amino acids. The J gene is TRBJ2-7, the V gene TRBV12-3 or TRBV12-4; D perhaps matches TRBD1 (6 bases). This receptor was taken from a human donor in good health, serving as a control. Specimen: sorted CD4+, CD8+, or CD8+CD57+ T cells (not recorded which) from PBMCs. The CDR3 protein is CASSLHRATYEQYF. In DNA form, the CDR3 reads TGTGCCAGCAGTCTCCACAGGGCCACCTACGAGCAGTACTTC.